This entry lists 18 T cell receptor beta chains sequenced from one sample in a study of sequential checkpoint blockade in melanoma. The protocol was immunoSEQ multiplex PCR, while the TCRdb copy is restricted to in-frame clones and leaves out a portion. The table includes more than 15,000 clones, approximately 66% detected once. Sample treatment: randomized to nivolumab then ipilimumab (arm A) or the reverse (arm B). Specimen: CD8+ T cells sorted from blood (inferred from file names), collected from a patient given nivolumab and ipilimumab in sequence. These receptors came from a human donor with melanoma.

The chain combines TRBV27 with TRBJ1-2; 7 bases align to TRBD1. The germline gives CDR1 MNHEY, CDR2 SMNVEV (reference sequence). V shed 6 bases and J 4 bases; nucleotides not matched to a gene: 2. CDR3 length equals 12 residues. The CDR3 region is CASRTGSYGYTF. The CDR3 bases are TGTGCCAGCAGGACAGGGTCCTATGGCTACACCTTC.

The chain is built from TRBV14 and TRBJ1-5; 10 bases agree with TRBD1. J gave up 4 bases and V 4 bases, and 13 bases lay outside the gene matches. CDR3 size: 18 residues. The germline V gene has CDR1 SGHDN and CDR2 FVKESK. The CDR3 reads CASSPPGQGSIRNQPQHF. CDR3 in DNA: TGTGCCAGCAGCCCACCGGGACAGGGGAGTATTAGGAATCAGCCCCAGCATTTT.

CDR3 sequence (DNA): TGCGCCAGCAGCTCGGAGGGAAGCAATCAGCCCCAGCATTTT. As protein: CASSSEGSNQPQHF. The chain joins TRBV5-1 to TRBJ1-5; D is unresolved. The CDR3 sequence is 14 residues long. Trimming shortened V by 3 bases and J by 1 base, and 8 bases separated the two germline ends. The germline V gene encodes CDR1 SGHRS and CDR2 YFSETQ.

The chain uses TRBV11-2 and TRBJ2-3; D ambiguous. Germline-derived CDR1 and CDR2 are SGHAT and FQNNGV. The CDR3 has 13 residues. Deletions cut 1 base from V and 6 bases from J, with 8 bases between. In nucleotides, the CDR3 is TGTGCCAGCAGCTTAGGCTTTCAGGATACGCAGTATTTT. As protein: CASSLGFQDTQYF.

With respect to this clone: This is likely an artifact of a read error, given a far larger clone one base away. The same CDR3 also results from other DNA sequences found in this sample. V gene TRBV4-1 combines with J gene TRBJ1-3; D gene uncertain. The CDR3 has 16 amino acids. The V end lost 2 bases, the J end lost 2 bases, and 13 bases lay between the germline ends. Germline values: CDR1 MGHRA, CDR2 YSYEKL. CDR3 DNA sequence: TGCGCCAGCAGCCAAAAGAGGAGAAGGCCTGGAAACACCATATATTTT. It encodes CASSQKRRRPGNTIYF.

The chain joins TRBV9 to TRBJ2-7, with TRBD2 matching 12 bases. J lost 3 bases, V lost 4 bases, and 8 bases had no gene match. Germline lookup yields CDR1 SGDLS and CDR2 YYNGEE. The CDR3 loop spans 16 amino acids. The CDR3 DNA reads as TGTGCCAGCAGCCCCGAACTAGCGGGAGGTTTCTACGAGCAGTACTTC. As protein: CASSPELAGGFYEQYF.

This clone is medium-sized by share. The J gene is TRBJ1-2, the V gene TRBV7-6, with D uncertain. This CDR3 contains 12 residues. V lost 1 base and J 7 bases, leaving 7 bases between the germline ends. The germline gives CDR1 SGHVS, CDR2 FNYEAQ. The CDR3 is CASSLDGAGYTF. Written as DNA, the CDR3 is TGTGCCAGCAGCTTAGACGGTGCTGGCTACACCTTC.

This clone showed up just a few times. The rearrangement joins TRBV7-9 to TRBJ2-5, with D uncertain. The assigned J gene may be wrong: the sequence end matches TRBJ2-7 better. Germline CDR1 and CDR2: SEHNR and FQNEAQ (reference sequence). This CDR3 is built from 14 residues. This chain's CDR3 is CASSLGLRDYEQYF. In DNA, the CDR3 is TGTGCCAGCAGCTTAGGTCTCCGAGACTACGAGCAGTACTTC.

The J gene is TRBJ2-1, the V gene TRBV15; a weak D match, TRBD2 (6 bases). V was clipped by 0 bases and J by 6 bases, with 12 bases between them. CDR1 LNHNV and CDR2 YYDKDF come from the germline V gene (reference sequence). The CDR3 loop spans 15 amino acids. The CDR3 nucleotides read TGTGCCACCAGCAGAGATCGTACCGGGGGCAATGAGCAGTTCTTC. This translates into CATSRDRTGGNEQFF.

The J gene is TRBJ1-1, the V gene TRBV12-5; the D is unclear. CDR1 is LGHNT and CDR2 is FRNRAP in the germline V gene. There are 20 residues in the CDR3. V lost 3 bases, J lost 2 bases, and 28 bases lay in between. The CDR3 region has the DNA TGTGCTAGTGGTTTCATTGTAGATGCCCGCCGGGAAACCCTAAACACTGAAGCTTTCTTT. Translation: CASGFIVDARRETLNTEAFF.

Of note for this clone: The same CDR3 arises from other DNA sequences in this sample as well. The gene calls are TRBV28 and TRBJ2-7; TRBD1 aligns across 7 bases. The CDR3 extends over 16 amino acids. Looked up from germline, CDR1 is MDHEN and CDR2 is SYDVKM. V lost 2 bases and J lost 4; bases outside the gene matches: 11. The CDR3 sequence: CASSLPRPGGRYEQYF. The CDR3 nucleotides are TGTGCCAGCAGTTTACCCCGGCCAGGGGGAAGGTACGAGCAGTACTTC. The complete variable domain, with remaining parts taken from reference TRBV28 and TRBJ2-7, reads DVKVTQSSRYLVKRTGEKVFLECVQDMDHENMFWYRQDPGLGLRLIYFSYDVKMKEKGDIPEGYSVSREKKERFSLILESASTNQTSMYLCASSLPRPGGRYEQYFGPGTRLTVT.

This clone occurred once. CDR3 nucleotides: TGTGCCAGCAGCGTATCGGGAGCTAATGAAAAACTGTTTTTT. Protein: CASSVSGANEKLFF. The J gene is TRBJ1-4, the V gene TRBV9; no clear D. Trimming pared 1 base from V and 3 bases from J, leaving 7 bases between. This CDR3 is 14 amino acids long. Per germline, CDR1 SGDLS and CDR2 YYNGEE.

This chain joins TRBV28 and TRBJ2-5; maybe TRBD2 (6 bases). Germline V gene lookup returns CDR1 MDHEN and CDR2 SYDVKM. V was trimmed by 11 bases and J by 3 bases, leaving 13 bases between them. This CDR3 is 12 amino acids long. The CDR3, as DNA: TGTGCCGGTGGGGACTTAAAAGAGACCCAGTACTTC. Translating gives CAGGDLKETQYF.

J is TRBJ1-5 and V is TRBV4-3, with D possibly matching TRBD1 (6 bases). CDR1 LGHNA and CDR2 YSLEER come from the germline V gene. CDR3 length: 18 residues. V lost 0 bases, J lost 0 bases, and 15 bases lay in between. The DNA of the CDR3 is TGCGCCAGCAGCCAAGATTGGATAATGGACAGTAGCAATCAGCCCCAGCATTTT. This sequence encodes CASSQDWIMDSSNQPQHF.

The V and J genes are TRBV4-3 and TRBJ1-2, with D maybe TRBD1 (6 bases). CDR1 and CDR2 from the germline V gene are LGHNA and YSLEER. The CDR3 is made up of 15 amino acids. V lost 0 bases and J lost 2, with 10 bases in between. CDR3 region: CASSQDWGLNYGYTF. In DNA, the CDR3 is TGCGCCAGCAGCCAAGATTGGGGGCTAAACTATGGCTACACCTTC.

The chain has TRBV27 and TRBJ1-1; perhaps TRBD1 as D (5 bases). CDR3 size: 13 residues. Germline V gives CDR1 MNHEY, CDR2 SMNVEV (reference sequence). Deletions cut 2 bases from V and 4 bases from J, with 8 bases between. CDR3 sequence (DNA): TGTGCCAGCAGTTTACAGGGAGGCACTGAAGCTTTCTTT. Protein product: CASSLQGGTEAFF.

The chain combines TRBV12-5 with TRBJ2-5; 10 bases fit TRBD1. The DNA end favors TRBJ2-7, so the J call may be wrong. The germline V gene has CDR1 LGHNT and CDR2 FRNRAP. The CDR3 runs to 17 residues. The CDR3 DNA follows: TGTGCTAGTGGTTTGCCCACGGGACAGGGGTTCTACTACGAGCAGTACTTC. Protein sequence: CASGLPTGQGFYYEQYF.

The chain links TRBV29-1 to TRBJ2-3, with D tentatively TRBD1 (6 bases). Trimming stripped 4 bases from V and 3 bases from J, with 8 bases between. Germline CDR1 and CDR2: SQVTM and ANQGSEA. The CDR3 sequence is 12 residues long. The CDR3 region is CSVGDRTDTQYF. The CDR3 region has the DNA TGCAGCGTTGGTGACAGGACAGATACGCAGTATTTT.